Each of the 25 T cell receptor beta chains below was sequenced from the same sample in a study of blood T cell repertoires in COVID-19. Measured with immunoSEQ multiplex PCR; TCRdb has only the in-frame clones, and not every one. The sample records roughly 100,000 clones, about 89% being singletons. Sequenced material: peripheral blood. The receptors stem from a woman aged 65 to 85 with acute or convalescent COVID-19.

In nucleotides, the CDR3 is TGTGCCAGCAGCGTACTCTCTGGTGACACCTACGAGCAGTACTTC. Translating it yields CASSVLSGDTYEQYF. The gene calls are TRBV9 and TRBJ2-7; D unresolved. CDR3 size: 15 residues. Germline values: CDR1 SGDLS, CDR2 YYNGEE. The germline V and J ends were trimmed by 1 base and 2 bases, with 13 bases remaining between them.

The chain uses TRBV2 and TRBJ1-6, with 10 bases identical to TRBD1. The CDR3 consists of 16 residues. Trimming took 7 bases from V and 11 from J; bases not matched to a gene: 14. Germline V gene lookup returns CDR1 SNHLY and CDR2 FYNNEI. CDR3 protein: CASKRTRDRGVPPLHF. CDR3 DNA sequence: TGTGCCAGCAAAAGGACAAGGGACAGGGGAGTGCCACCCCTCCACTTT.

A single count supports this clone. This chain joins TRBV19 and TRBJ2-3; 11 bases match TRBD1. CDR1 is LNHDA and CDR2 is SQIVND in the germline V gene (reference sequence). CDR3 size: 16 residues. Losses at the gene ends were 4 bases for V and 4 bases for J; bases not matched to a gene: 7. The CDR3 is CASSTRTGGGADTQYF. CDR3 in DNA: TGTGCCAGTAGTACCCGGACAGGGGGCGGCGCAGATACGCAGTATTTT. The full variable domain, in which reference TRBV19 and TRBJ2-3 provide the parts outside the CDR3, is DGGITQSPKYLFRKEGQNVTLSCEQNLNHDAMYWYRQDPGQGLRLIYYSQIVNDFQKGDIAEGYSVSREKKESFPLTVTSAQKNPTAFYLCASSTRTGGGADTQYFGPGTRLTVL.

The chain combines TRBV5-6 with TRBJ2-3, with 7 positions matching TRBD2. Losses at the gene ends were 2 bases for V and 2 bases for J; bases not matched to a gene: 8. The CDR3 runs to 16 residues. Germline V gene sequence: CDR1 SGHDT, CDR2 YYEEEE. The CDR3 nucleotides are TGTGCCAGCAGCTTACGGGAGGCCTCATTCACAGATACGCAGTATTTT. Translation: CASSLREASFTDTQYF.

This chain connects TRBV25-1 to TRBJ1-1; D may be TRBD1 (6 bases). The V end was cut by 6 bases, the J end by 2 bases, with 10 bases between. The length of the CDR3 is 13 residues. CDR1 MGHDK and CDR2 SYGVNS come from the germline V gene. CDR3 sequence (DNA): TGTGCCAGCAGGACGACAGGTAACACTGAAGCTTTCTTT. Translation: CASRTTGNTEAFF.

V and J are TRBV6-2 or TRBV6-3 and TRBJ1-6; D unclear. The germline V gene encodes CDR1 MNHEY and CDR2 SVGEGT. The CDR3 sequence is 16 residues long. Trimming cost V 6 bases and J 6 bases, with 18 bases left between them. For the CDR3, the DNA is TGTGCCAGCAGCCCTGTATTAAGCCGGGGTAATTCACCCCTCCACTTT. Translation: CASSPVLSRGNSPLHF.

The chain carries TRBV7-2 and TRBJ2-1; 11 bases map to TRBD2. The V segment lost 5 bases and the J segment 7 bases; nucleotides outside the gene matches: 13. The CDR3 runs 17 residues. Germline CDR1 is SGHTA and CDR2 is FQGNSA. The CDR3 loop reads CASSPILVSSGRNEQFF. In DNA, the CDR3 is TGTGCCAGCAGCCCAATCCTGGTGTCTAGCGGGAGGAATGAGCAGTTCTTC.

V gene TRBV4-2 combines with J gene TRBJ1-3, with D tentatively TRBD1 (6 bases). The CDR3 runs 16 residues. V was trimmed by 1 base and J by 9 bases, leaving 19 bases between them. Germline CDR1 is LGHNA and CDR2 is YNFKEQ. The CDR3 loop is CASSQVQGSFGSTIYF. DNA for the CDR3: TGTGCCAGCAGCCAAGTACAGGGCTCTTTTGGTAGCACCATATATTTT.

The chain uses TRBV6-2 or TRBV6-3 and TRBJ2-2, with a possible D match to TRBD2 (5 bases). Germline V gives CDR1 MNHEY, CDR2 SVGEGT. The CDR3 runs to 15 residues. Between the trimmed V and J ends, which lost 2 bases and 4 bases, there was a span of 11 bases. The CDR3 DNA reads as TGTGCCAGCAGTTACCGAGGGAGTTCCACCGGGGAGCTGTTTTTT. This sequence encodes CASSYRGSSTGELFF.

This clone has more than one count but fewer than ten. V is TRBV18 and J is TRBJ2-2; 11 bases are a match to TRBD2. CDR3 length equals 16 residues. The V segment lost 2 bases and the J segment 4 bases; nucleotides outside the gene matches: 3. Germline loops: CDR1 KGHSH, CDR2 LQKENI. Here the CDR3 reads CASSPTSGSGTGELFF. CDR3 in DNA: TGTGCCAGCTCACCAACTAGCGGGAGTGGCACCGGGGAGCTGTTTTTT.

The chain carries TRBV10-3 and TRBJ2-2; 7 bases fit TRBD2. The CDR3 consists of 15 residues. V shed 2 bases and J 4 bases; nucleotides not matched to a gene: 4. Germline CDR1 is ENHRY and CDR2 is SYGVKD. For the CDR3, the DNA is TGTGCCATCAGTGAGGGGACTATCAGCACCGGGGAGCTGTTTTTT. It is translated as CAISEGTISTGELFF.

The chain joins TRBV28 to TRBJ1-2; 7 bases match TRBD1. V gave up 7 bases and J gave up 4 bases; unmatched junction bases: 6. Germline loops: CDR1 MDHEN, CDR2 SYDVKM. The CDR3 is 13 amino acids. The CDR3: CASTPDRLYGYTF. The CDR3 DNA reads TGTGCCAGCACCCCGGACAGGCTCTATGGCTACACCTTC.

The rearrangement uses TRBV4-2 and TRBJ2-2; the match to TRBD2 covers 12 bases. J was trimmed by 6 bases and V by 2 bases; bases with no gene match: 7. CDR3 length: 17 residues. Germline loops: CDR1 LGHNA, CDR2 YNFKEQ. The DNA for the CDR3 is TGTGCCAGCAGCCAAAAGGTGACTAGCGGGAGCCCCGGGGAGCTGTTTTTT. Amino acid sequence: CASSQKVTSGSPGELFF.

The V call is TRBV28, the J call TRBJ2-1, with 9 bases fitting TRBD2. Germline V gives CDR1 MDHEN, CDR2 SYDVKM. V shed 4 bases and J 6 bases; nucleotides not matched to a gene: 10. The CDR3 is made up of 16 amino acids. The CDR3 DNA sequence: TGTGCCAGCAGTTACACCTTAGCGGGAGTGTCCAATGAGCAGTTCTTC. It specifies CASSYTLAGVSNEQFF.

V and J are TRBV1 and TRBJ2-3; the table names TRBD2, a call not compared with the DNA. TRBV1 is recorded as a pseudogene. There are 16 residues in the CDR3. CDR3 protein: CTSSHPSAGGTDTQYF. DNA for the CDR3: TGCACCAGCAGCCATCCCTCAGCGGGGGGCACAGATACGCAGTATTTT.

The chain couples TRBV10-3 to TRBJ1-2; D is perhaps TRBD1 (6 bases). Trimming removed 2 bases at V and 5 bases at J, with 12 bases between. Germline values: CDR1 ENHRY, CDR2 SYGVKD. The CDR3 length is 14 residues. The CDR3 protein is CAISEGAGEYGYTF. CDR3 in DNA: TGTGCCATCAGTGAGGGGGCAGGGGAGTATGGCTACACCTTC.

CDR3 loop: CASSPGTGVVLDYGYTF. CDR3 coding DNA: TGCGCCAGCAGCCCGGGGACAGGGGTTGTTCTGGACTATGGCTACACCTTC. This sequence joins TRBV5-1 and TRBJ1-2; 10 nucleotides align to TRBD1. The CDR3 covers 17 residues. CDR1 and CDR2 (germline): SGHRS, YFSETQ. With V trimmed by 4 bases and J by 3 bases, 12 bases remained unmatched.

The genes are TRBV4-1 and TRBJ1-1; D gene unclear. The CDR3 loop spans 18 amino acids. V was clipped by 1 base and J by 1 base, with 19 bases between them. Germline CDR1 is MGHRA and CDR2 is YSYEKL. In DNA, the CDR3 is TGCGCCAGCAGCCAAGCTGTAAGCACTGTAGTCTGGAACACTGAAGCTTTCTTT. Translation gives CASSQAVSTVVWNTEAFF.

This chain joins TRBV5-1 and TRBJ2-5; 8 bases are a match to TRBD1. Germline V CDR1 and CDR2: SGHRS, YFSETQ. The ends lost 4 bases at V and 5 bases at J; junction bases unmatched: 10. The CDR3 has 15 amino acids. This CDR3 reads CASSTDGTGLETQYF. The DNA of the CDR3 is TGCGCCAGCAGCACGGACGGGACAGGACTTGAGACCCAGTACTTC.

The chain joins TRBV10-2 to TRBJ1-5; TRBD1 is a possible D gene (5 bases). Trimming pared 5 bases from V and 4 bases from J, leaving 9 bases between. CDR1 and CDR2 from the germline V gene are WSHSY and SAAADI. The CDR3 runs to 13 residues. The CDR3 here is CASSQGGNQPQHF. The CDR3 coding sequence is TGCGCCAGCAGTCAGGGTGGAAATCAGCCCCAGCATTTT.

The rearrangement uses TRBV11-2 and TRBJ1-2, with D hard to call. Germline CDR1 is SGHAT and CDR2 is FQNNGV. This CDR3 has 17 residues. The V end was cut by 0 bases, the J end by 0 bases, with 14 bases between. The DNA for the CDR3 is TGTGCCAGCAGCTTAGAATCCGGACTAATTACTAACTATGGCTACACCTTC. Residues: CASSLESGLITNYGYTF. The variable domain in full, with the rest retrieved from reference TRBV11-2 and TRBJ1-2, is EAGVAQSPRYKIIEKRQSVAFWCNPISGHATLYWYQQILGQGPKLLIQFQNNGVVDDSQLPKDRFSAERLKGVDSTLKIQPAKLEDSAVYLCASSLESGLITNYGYTFGSGTRLTVV.

The CDR3 spells CASRTRGADTQYF. The CDR3 nucleotides are TGTGCCAGCAGGACTAGAGGGGCAGATACGCAGTATTTT. V is TRBV27 and J is TRBJ2-3; D might be TRBD2 (6 bases). Trimming removed 6 bases at V and 4 bases at J, with 11 bases between. CDR3 length: 13 residues. CDR1 is MNHEY and CDR2 is SMNVEV in the germline V gene (reference sequence).

V gene TRBV28 combines with J gene TRBJ1-5; D possibly corresponds to TRBD1 (6 bases). The CDR3 is 16 residues long. V was trimmed by 2 bases and J by 1 base, leaving 12 bases between them. CDR1 and CDR2 from the germline V gene are MDHEN and SYDVKM. The CDR3 sequence: CASSLIGQLSNQPQHF. In DNA form, the CDR3 reads TGTGCCAGCAGTTTAATCGGACAGTTAAGCAATCAGCCCCAGCATTTT.

This clone was found a few times. The chain combines TRBV10-1 with TRBJ1-6; 8 positions agree with TRBD1. Germline assignment: CDR1 WNHNN and CDR2 SYGVQD (reference sequence). The CDR3 spans 13 residues. Germline trimming cut 9 bases from V and 7 bases from J; bases unmatched to any gene: 5. The CDR3 here is CASRTGTNSPLHF. The DNA for the CDR3 is TGCGCCAGTCGGACAGGGACGAATTCACCCCTCCACTTT.

This clone was counted a single time. This rearrangement joins TRBV11-3 to TRBJ2-2; unclear D gene. The CDR3 contains 12 residues. The ends were cut back, 5 bases at V and 4 bases at J, with 5 bases in the middle. Germline V CDR1 and CDR2: SGHNT, YENEEA. The CDR3 DNA reads as TGTGCCAGCAGCCAGGCCACCGGGGAGCTGTTTTTT. Protein sequence: CASSQATGELFF.